A single sample gave rise to the 24 T cell receptor beta chains below, sequenced in a study of OX40 agonist ivuxolimab in advanced cancers. Sequenced by immunoSEQ multiplex PCR; TCRdb stores in-frame clones only, minus some. The sample has roughly 17,000 clones; approximately 80% are singletons. The input for sequencing was CD4+ or CD8+ T cells sorted from blood, taken in a trial of the OX40 agonist ivuxolimab. All receptors derive from an adult with an advanced solid tumor such as melanoma, head and neck, liver or kidney cancer.

The chain is built from TRBV19 and TRBJ1-3; D gene unclear. Germline assignment: CDR1 LNHDA and CDR2 SQIVND (reference sequence). CDR3 size: 12 residues. Trimming took 7 bases from V and 4 from J, leaving 8 bases between them. Written as DNA, the CDR3 is TGTGCCAGTAAGGCGGGGGGAAACACCATATATTTT. Protein sequence: CASKAGGNTIYF.

This clone occurred a few times. This chain connects TRBV11-3 to TRBJ1-1; no clear D gene. Trimming removed 1 base from V and 7 bases from J, with 7 bases in between. The germline CDR1 and CDR2 sequences are SGHNT and YENEEA. The CDR3 runs 12 residues. CDR3 DNA sequence: TGTGCCAGCAGCTTAGGCCTGGGTGAAGCTTTCTTT. Protein: CASSLGLGEAFF.

This clone occurred a few times. The chain recombines TRBV6-1 with TRBJ1-6, with TRBD1 as a possible D gene (6 bases). V lost 8 bases and J 6 bases, leaving 11 bases between the germline ends. Germline V gives CDR1 MNHNS, CDR2 SASEGT. The CDR3 spans 13 residues. CDR3 in amino acids: CASFGQFNSPLHF. In nucleotides, the CDR3 is TGTGCCAGCTTCGGACAGTTTAATTCACCCCTCCACTTT.

The chain carries TRBV9 and TRBJ1-2; 8 bases line up with TRBD1. CDR3 length: 14 amino acids. The V and J ends lost 0 bases and 5 bases, in that order; junction bases with no gene match: 3. In germline, CDR1 is SGDLS, CDR2 YYNGEE. The CDR3 sequence: CASSVAGGNYGYTF. For the CDR3, the DNA is TGTGCCAGCAGCGTAGCAGGGGGCAATTATGGCTACACCTTC.

The chain combines TRBV5-1 with TRBJ2-5, with 8 bases that match TRBD2. The CDR3 totals 15 residues. Germline CDR1 reads SGHRS; CDR2 reads YFSETQ. The J segment lost 2 bases and the V segment lost 4 bases, leaving 7 bases of the junction unmatched. The CDR3 loop reads CASSGIAGIQETQYF. CDR3 sequence (DNA): TGCGCCAGCAGCGGGATAGCGGGGATACAAGAGACCCAGTACTTC.

The chain combines TRBV19 with TRBJ2-1; 16 bases are a match to TRBD2. The V and J ends lost 4 bases and 8 bases, in that order; junction bases with no gene match: 2. Germline V gene data show CDR1 as LNHDA and CDR2 as SQIVND (reference sequence). The CDR3 is 15 amino acids. The CDR3 DNA reads TGTGCCAGTAGTAAGGGGACTAGCGGGAGGGATGAGCAGTTCTTC. Protein product: CASSKGTSGRDEQFF.

The chain couples TRBV5-6 to TRBJ2-3, with 11 bases fitting TRBD2. Germline CDR1 is SGHDT and CDR2 is YYEEEE. This CDR3 is built from 15 residues. V shed 2 bases, J shed 5 bases, and the junction held 4 bases outside the gene matches. In DNA form, the CDR3 reads TGTGCCAGCAGCTTCGTAGCGGGAGGGGGAGATACGCAGTATTTT. Translated: CASSFVAGGGDTQYF.

This rearrangement joins TRBV19 to TRBJ1-5; D not resolved. Germline V lookup: CDR1 LNHDA, CDR2 SQIVND (reference sequence). V was pared by 1 base and J by 0 bases, with 10 bases between. This CDR3 comprises 16 residues. For the CDR3, the DNA is TGTGCCAGTAGTATAGTTTCGGGTTTTAGCAATCAGCCCCAGCATTTT. Encoded protein: CASSIVSGFSNQPQHF.

The chain recombines TRBV5-1 with TRBJ1-1; 7 positions match TRBD1. Germline V lookup: CDR1 SGHRS, CDR2 YFSETQ. V trimming: 2 bases; J trimming: 4 bases; junction bases outside the gene matches: 5. The CDR3 sequence is 14 residues long. In DNA, the CDR3 is TGCGCCAGCAGCTTAAGGGGGCAGGGCACTGAAGCTTTCTTT. Translation gives CASSLRGQGTEAFF.

In this sample, this clone turned up a few times. The chain carries TRBV6-1 and TRBJ2-7, with unresolved D. The V and J ends lost 2 bases and 5 bases respectively, with 10 bases between them. This CDR3 has 13 amino acids. Per germline, CDR1 MNHNS and CDR2 SASEGT. Here the CDR3 DNA reads TGTGCCAGCAGTGAACCCCCGGTTAACGAGCAGTACTTC. Its protein product is CASSEPPVNEQYF.

The chain combines TRBV10-3 with TRBJ2-5; unclear D gene. Trimming cost V 5 bases and J 3 bases, with 7 bases left between them. CDR3 length: 12 residues. In germline, CDR1 is ENHRY, CDR2 SYGVKD. CDR3 in amino acids: CAISSTEETQYF. For the CDR3, the DNA is TGTGCCATCAGTTCGACGGAAGAGACCCAGTACTTC.

This sequence joins TRBV5-6 and TRBJ2-1; unclear D gene. This CDR3 region has 13 residues. Germline CDR1 reads SGHDT; CDR2 reads YYEEEE. Trimming removed 7 bases at V and 4 bases at J, with 12 bases between. CDR3 amino acids: CASVTLGYNEQFF. The CDR3 DNA is TGTGCCAGCGTTACCCTGGGTTACAATGAGCAGTTCTTC.

This clone is termed medium-sized. This chain links TRBV2 with TRBJ2-7; 9 bases are a match to TRBD2. The CDR3 covers 14 residues. The germline CDR1 and CDR2 sequences are SNHLY and FYNNEI. The V gene end was trimmed by 6 bases and the J gene end by 2 bases; junction bases not matched to a gene: 5. CDR3 nucleotide sequence: TGTGCCAGCAGCTTAGCGGGAGCCACCTACGAGCAGTACTTC. Its translation: CASSLAGATYEQYF.

The J gene is TRBJ2-3, the V gene TRBV7-2, with unresolved D. The ends were cut back, 1 base at V and 5 bases at J, with 4 bases in the middle. Per the germline V gene, CDR1 is SGHTA and CDR2 is FQGNSA. The CDR3 is made up of 12 amino acids. The CDR3, as DNA: TGTGCCAGCAGCTTAGTCCAAGATACGCAGTATTTT. This encodes CASSLVQDTQYF.

This chain uses TRBV27 with TRBJ1-4; D is ambiguous. The V gene's germline CDR1 is MNHEY and CDR2 SMNVEV (reference sequence). Trimming removed 10 bases at V and 5 bases at J, with 14 bases between. The CDR3 has 13 residues. CDR3 sequence: CATKTRQNEKLFF. The DNA for the CDR3 is TGTGCCACCAAAACTCGGCAGAATGAAAAACTGTTTTTT. The full variable domain, with the rest looked up from reference TRBV27 and TRBJ1-4, is EAQVTQNPRYLITVTGKKLTVTCSQNMNHEYMSWYRQDPGLGLRQIYYSMNVEVTDKGDVPEGYKVSRKEKRNFPLILESPSPNQTSLYFCATKTRQNEKLFFGSGTQLSVL.

The V and J genes are TRBV27 and TRBJ2-2; TRBD2 aligns across 10 bases. J lost 2 bases, V lost 8 bases, and 5 bases had no gene match. CDR1 and CDR2 from the germline V gene are MNHEY and SMNVEV (reference sequence). This CDR3 has 15 residues. This CDR3 reads CASRSGGANTGELFF. CDR3 sequence (DNA): TGTGCCAGCCGAAGCGGGGGGGCTAACACCGGGGAGCTGTTTTTT.

This clone occurred once. The chain is built from TRBV11-2 and TRBJ2-7; D is unresolved. Trimming left V 5 bases short and J 6 bases short, with 11 bases between. CDR1 SGHAT and CDR2 FQNNGV come from the germline V gene. This CDR3 has 12 residues. CDR3 sequence: CASSLLGSEQYF. The DNA for the CDR3 is TGTGCCAGCAGCCTCCTAGGTTCCGAGCAGTACTTC.

The chain employs TRBV18 and TRBJ2-3, with 11 bases aligning to TRBD1. Germline loops: CDR1 KGHSH, CDR2 LQKENI. This CDR3 is 15 amino acids long. V dropped 2 bases and J dropped 3; count of bases not matched to a gene: 1. CDR3 amino acids: CASSPGTGGTDTQYF. The CDR3 DNA follows: TGTGCCAGCTCACCAGGGACAGGGGGGACAGATACGCAGTATTTT.

This chain connects TRBV7-2 to TRBJ2-7; D gene unclear. Germline V gene sequence: CDR1 SGHTA, CDR2 FQGNSA. The V gene lost 5 bases and the J gene lost 1 base, with 3 bases spanning the gap. CDR3 length equals 11 residues. Here the CDR3 reads CASSISYEQYF. CDR3 nucleotide sequence: TGTGCCAGCAGCATTTCCTACGAGCAGTACTTC.

The V and J genes are TRBV11-1 and TRBJ2-7; 10 bases are shared with TRBD1. The CDR3 is 15 amino acids. CDR1 and CDR2 (germline): SGHAT, FQDESV (reference sequence). Unmatched junction bases numbered 8, after V lost 3 bases and J lost 6 bases. CDR3 protein: CASSFDRGRIFEQYF. CDR3 nucleotides: TGTGCCAGCAGCTTCGACAGGGGGCGCATCTTCGAGCAGTACTTC.

The V call is TRBV27, the J call TRBJ1-1; D not resolved. Per the germline V gene, CDR1 is MNHEY and CDR2 is SMNVEV (reference sequence). Trimming shortened V by 7 bases and J by 7 bases, and 13 bases separated the two germline ends. This CDR3 spans 12 amino acids. The CDR3 protein is CASMGLVREAFF. DNA for the CDR3: TGTGCCAGCATGGGGTTGGTCCGTGAAGCTTTCTTT.

The chain has TRBV7-2 and TRBJ1-2, with D hard to call. CDR3 length: 13 amino acids. Germline V lookup: CDR1 SGHTA, CDR2 FQGNSA. V was pared by 3 bases and J by 2 bases, with 7 bases between. CDR3 sequence: CASSFESNYGYTF. DNA for the CDR3: TGTGCCAGCAGCTTTGAGTCGAACTATGGCTACACCTTC. Full variable domain (remainder filled in from reference TRBV7-2 and TRBJ1-2): GAGVSQSPSNKVTEKGKDVELRCDPISGHTALYWYRQSLGQGLEFLIYFQGNSAPDKSGLPSDRFSAERTGGSVSTLTIQRTQQEDSAVYLCASSFESNYGYTFGSGTRLTVV.

The chain carries TRBV7-3 and TRBJ2-3; D gene unclear. CDR1 and CDR2 from the germline V gene are SGHTA and FQGTGA. This CDR3 spans 16 amino acids. Between the trimmed V and J ends, which lost 2 bases and 0 bases, there was a span of 12 bases. In DNA, the CDR3 is TGTGCCAGCAGCTTAGTCTTGGGCGGAAGCACAGATACGCAGTATTTT. Its translation: CASSLVLGGSTDTQYF.

This chain uses TRBV5-1 with TRBJ2-3; the D is unclear. CDR3 length: 12 amino acids. Per the germline V gene, CDR1 is SGHRS and CDR2 is YFSETQ. Deletions cut 2 bases from V and 6 bases from J, with 7 bases between. For the CDR3, the DNA is TGCGCCAGCAGCTTATATAGGGATACGCAGTATTTT. Its protein product is CASSLYRDTQYF.